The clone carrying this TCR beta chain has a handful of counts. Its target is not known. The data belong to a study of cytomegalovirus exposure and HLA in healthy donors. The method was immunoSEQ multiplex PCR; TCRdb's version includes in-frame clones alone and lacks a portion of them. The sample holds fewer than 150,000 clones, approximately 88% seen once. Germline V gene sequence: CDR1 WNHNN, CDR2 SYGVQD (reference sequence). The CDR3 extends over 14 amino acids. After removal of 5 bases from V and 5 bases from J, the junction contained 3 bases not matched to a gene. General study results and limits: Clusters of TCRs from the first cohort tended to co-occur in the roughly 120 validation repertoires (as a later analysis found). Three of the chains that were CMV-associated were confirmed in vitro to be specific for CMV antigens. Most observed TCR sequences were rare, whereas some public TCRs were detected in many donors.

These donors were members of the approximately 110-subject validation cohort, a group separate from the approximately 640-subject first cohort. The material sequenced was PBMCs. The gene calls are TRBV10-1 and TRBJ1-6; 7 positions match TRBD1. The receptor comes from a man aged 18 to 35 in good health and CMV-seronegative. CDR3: CASSRDSDNSPLHF. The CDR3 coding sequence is TGCGCCAGCAGTCGGGACAGCGATAATTCACCCCTCCACTTT.